Sequencing of this TCR beta chain was carried out in a study of regulatory T cells in long-lasting Graves disease (dated by TCRdb to the early 2020s). Regarding the research as a whole: Persistent Graves' disease was defined as persistently positive TSH receptor autoantibodies together with antithyroid drug treatment for over 5 years. This study used TCR sequencing and RNA sequencing of peripheral blood to compare persistent Graves' disease patients against newly diagnosed Graves' disease patients. The study was conducted in China and was registered as a clinical trial. A total of around 33 samples underwent TCR sequencing, from roughly 13 patients with persistent Graves' disease and some 20 patients with newly diagnosed Graves' disease. Antithyroid drugs had been taken for 8.5 to 13 years on average by persistent Graves' disease patients in the clinical cohort.

Comment on this clonotype: Its specific antigen is unknown. Per-base quality was not reported, and no clone a single base away is much larger than it.

The time point label here, explained by the study, means: persistent/refractory GD, antithyroid drugs over 5 years with positive TRAb. For both TCR sequencing and RNA sequencing, RNA was extracted from PBMCs in TRIzol. The diagnosis of Graves' disease was made according to American Thyroid Association guidelines. Patients for the study were recruited at an endocrinology department in Xi'an, China. Each patient gave roughly 8.4 milliliters of peripheral blood, collected in an EDTA anticoagulant tube. Ficoll Paque Plus density gradient separation was used to isolate PBMCs, and no additional T cell sorting was done. RNA quality was checked with an Agilent 2100 Bioanalyzer and agarose gel, and concentration with a NanoDrop 2000. Libraries were constructed by multiplex PCR. The sequencer was an Illumina HiSeq 4000. TCR beta libraries were built with iRepertoire HTBI primers and Arm-PCR amplification of CDR3 regions. Before sequencing, the PCR products underwent gel purification. The paper's data handling went like this. A total of 62 TRBV and under 15 TRBJ segments were identified across samples and were used for gene usage analysis of CDR3 amino acid clonotypes. Filtered high-quality paired reads were merged into contigs using COPE and FqMerger. BLAST was used to align contigs to the IMGT TRBV, TRBD and TRBJ reference genes, and CDR3 was defined following IMGT. Any clonotype with a frequency above 0.1% was counted as a highly expanded clone. Shannon entropy was used to measure repertoire diversity, and the Gini coefficient was used to measure V-J evenness. Public clonotypes were defined as clonotypes shared by more than one individual. TCRdb took the public reads, trimmed them with fastp at Q25, ran MiXCR for clone calling and kept in-frame beta chains. Every distinct CDR3 protein forms one entry, paired with its most common genes and DNA. The V and J calls shown here were made by TCRdb, not taken from the authors' results. This sample has a few hundred thousand distinct CDR3 sequences in its table, and around 23% of those were observed once. The top ten hold approximately 28% of the sample.

The CDR3 has 13 amino acids, counting the end cysteine and phenylalanine. Of all the DNA, just the CDR3 is kept, 39 bases in frame from base 1. Trimmed from V: 5 bases; trimmed from J: 6 bases; junction bases lacking a gene match: 6. From the germline V gene (reference sequence), CDR1 is DFQATT and CDR2 is SNEGSKA. Paper-wide results and their limitations: Persistent Graves' disease patients showed lower TCR Shannon entropy and fewer highly expanded clones than newly diagnosed patients, suggesting clonal expansion. Preferential use of TRBV28, TRBJ1-2 and TRBJ2-5 was observed in persistent disease, whereas TRBV20-1 and TRBJ2-1 were favored in newly diagnosed disease. Sequencing and analysis were limited to the TCR beta chain. Persistent patients shared more public clonotypes among themselves (around 2,500) than newly diagnosed patients did (roughly 920). The authors noted that the small sample size was a limitation that may lower accuracy. Because the primary lesion, thyroid tissue, could not be accessed, the study looked at peripheral blood alone.

This clonotype was obtained from a woman in her 40s with Graves disease. Donor details come from another sample of the same person, matched by shared clones. The chain is assembled from TRBV20-1 and TRBJ1-4; 7 of the junction bases match TRBD1. Sequenced material: peripheral blood mononuclear cells (PBMCs), taken when the disease was refractory, from a patient treated with antithyroid drugs. The CDR3: CSASDRLHEKLFF. The nucleotides read TGCAGTGCTTCGGACAGGCTCCATGAAAAACTGTTTTTT.